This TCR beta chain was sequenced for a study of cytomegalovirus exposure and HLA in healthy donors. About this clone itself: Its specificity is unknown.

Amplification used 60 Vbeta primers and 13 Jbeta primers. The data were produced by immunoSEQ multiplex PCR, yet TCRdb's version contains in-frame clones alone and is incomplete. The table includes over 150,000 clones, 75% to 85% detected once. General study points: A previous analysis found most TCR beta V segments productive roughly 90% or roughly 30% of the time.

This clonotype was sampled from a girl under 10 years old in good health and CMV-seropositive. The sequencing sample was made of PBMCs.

This CDR3 reads CASSLYPGREQYF. The CDR3 nucleotides read TGTGCCAGCAGTTTGTACCCCGGCAGGGAGCAGTACTTC. V usage is TRBV6-6 and J usage is TRBJ2-7; D is unclear. There are 13 residues in the CDR3. Germline V gives CDR1 MNHNY, CDR2 SVGAGI (reference sequence). Trimming removed 4 bases at V and 7 bases at J, with 14 bases between.